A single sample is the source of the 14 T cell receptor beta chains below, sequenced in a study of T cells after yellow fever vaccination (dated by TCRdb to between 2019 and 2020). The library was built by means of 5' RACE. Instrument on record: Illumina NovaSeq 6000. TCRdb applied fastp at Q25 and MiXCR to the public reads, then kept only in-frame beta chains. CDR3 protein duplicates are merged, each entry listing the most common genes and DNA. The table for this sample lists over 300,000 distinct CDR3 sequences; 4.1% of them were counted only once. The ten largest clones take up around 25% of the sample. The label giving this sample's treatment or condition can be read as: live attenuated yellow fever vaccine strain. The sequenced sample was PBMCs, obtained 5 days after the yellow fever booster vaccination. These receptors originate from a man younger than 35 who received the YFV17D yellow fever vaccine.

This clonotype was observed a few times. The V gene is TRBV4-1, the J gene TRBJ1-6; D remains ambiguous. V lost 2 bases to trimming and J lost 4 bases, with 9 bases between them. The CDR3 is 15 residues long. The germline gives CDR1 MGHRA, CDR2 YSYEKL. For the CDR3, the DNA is TGCGCCAGCAGCCAAATAGGGTTGTATAATTCACCCCTCCACTTT. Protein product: CASSQIGLYNSPLHF.

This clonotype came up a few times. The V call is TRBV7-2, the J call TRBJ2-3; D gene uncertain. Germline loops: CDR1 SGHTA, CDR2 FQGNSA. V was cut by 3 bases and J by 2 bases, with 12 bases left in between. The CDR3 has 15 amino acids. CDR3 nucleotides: TGTGCCAGCAGCTTGGACGGTGTATCCACAGATACGCAGTATTTT. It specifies CASSLDGVSTDTQYF.

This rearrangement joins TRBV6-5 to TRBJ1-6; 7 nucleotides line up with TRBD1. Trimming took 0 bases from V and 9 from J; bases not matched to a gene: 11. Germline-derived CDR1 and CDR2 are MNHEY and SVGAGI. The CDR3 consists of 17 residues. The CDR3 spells CASSYSGGAGGSSPLHF. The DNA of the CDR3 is TGTGCCAGCAGTTACTCGGGGGGGGCAGGGGGGAGTTCACCCCTCCACTTT.

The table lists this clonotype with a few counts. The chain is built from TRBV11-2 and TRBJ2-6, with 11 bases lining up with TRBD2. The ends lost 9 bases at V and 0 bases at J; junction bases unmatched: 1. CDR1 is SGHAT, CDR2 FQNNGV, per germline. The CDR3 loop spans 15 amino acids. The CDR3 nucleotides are TGTGCCAGTAGCGGGGGGGCCTCTGGGGCCAACGTCCTGACTTTC. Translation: CASSGGASGANVLTF. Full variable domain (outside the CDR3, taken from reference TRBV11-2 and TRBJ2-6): EAGVAQSPRYKIIEKRQSVAFWCNPISGHATLYWYQQILGQGPKLLIQFQNNGVVDDSQLPKDRFSAERLKGVDSTLKIQPAKLEDSAVYLCASSGGASGANVLTFGAGSRLTVL.

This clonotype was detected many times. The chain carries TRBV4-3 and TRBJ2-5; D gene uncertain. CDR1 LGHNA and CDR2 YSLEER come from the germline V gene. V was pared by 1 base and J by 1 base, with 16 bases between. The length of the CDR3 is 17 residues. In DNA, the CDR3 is TGCGCCAGCAGCCAAGGCCGAGTCCGGGCCTTCCAAGAGACCCAGTACTTC. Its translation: CASSQGRVRAFQETQYF.

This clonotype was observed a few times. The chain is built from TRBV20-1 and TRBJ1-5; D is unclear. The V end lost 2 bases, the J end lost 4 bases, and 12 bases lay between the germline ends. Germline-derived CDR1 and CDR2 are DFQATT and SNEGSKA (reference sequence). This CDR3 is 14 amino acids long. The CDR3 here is CSARRRSSNQPQHF. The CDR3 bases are TGCAGTGCTAGAAGAAGAAGCTCTAATCAGCCCCAGCATTTT.

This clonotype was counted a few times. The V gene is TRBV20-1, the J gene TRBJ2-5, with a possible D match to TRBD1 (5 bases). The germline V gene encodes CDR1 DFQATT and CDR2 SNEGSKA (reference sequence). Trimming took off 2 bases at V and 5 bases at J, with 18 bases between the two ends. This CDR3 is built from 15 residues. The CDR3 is CSARRTTDWVETQYF. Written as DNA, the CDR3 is TGCAGTGCTAGACGCACGACAGATTGGGTGGAGACCCAGTACTTC.

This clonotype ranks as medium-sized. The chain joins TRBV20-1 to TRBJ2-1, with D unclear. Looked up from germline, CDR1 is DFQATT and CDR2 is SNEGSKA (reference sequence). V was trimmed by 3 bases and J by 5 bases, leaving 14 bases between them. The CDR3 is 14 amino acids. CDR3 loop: CSARIGPHDNEQFF. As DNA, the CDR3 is TGCAGTGCTAGGATTGGGCCTCACGACAATGAGCAGTTCTTC.

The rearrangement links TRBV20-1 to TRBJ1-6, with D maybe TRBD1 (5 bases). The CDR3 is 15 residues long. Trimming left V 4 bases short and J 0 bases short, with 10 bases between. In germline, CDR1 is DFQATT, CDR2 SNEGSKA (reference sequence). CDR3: CSATQESSYNSPLHF. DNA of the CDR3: TGCAGTGCTACACAGGAAAGCTCCTATAATTCACCCCTCCACTTT.

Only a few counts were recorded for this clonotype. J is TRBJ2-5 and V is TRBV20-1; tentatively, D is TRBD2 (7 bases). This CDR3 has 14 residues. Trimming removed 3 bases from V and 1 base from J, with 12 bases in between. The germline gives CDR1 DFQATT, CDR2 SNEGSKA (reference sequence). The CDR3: CSARAGAAQETQYF. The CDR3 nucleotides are TGCAGTGCTAGGGCGGGGGCCGCCCAAGAGACCCAGTACTTC.

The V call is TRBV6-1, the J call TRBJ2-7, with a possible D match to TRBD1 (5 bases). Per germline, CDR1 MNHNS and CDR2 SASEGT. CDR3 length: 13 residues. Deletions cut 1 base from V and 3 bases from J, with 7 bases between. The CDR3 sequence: CASSEGTYYEQYF. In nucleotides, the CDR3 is TGTGCCAGCAGTGAAGGGACATACTACGAGCAGTACTTC.

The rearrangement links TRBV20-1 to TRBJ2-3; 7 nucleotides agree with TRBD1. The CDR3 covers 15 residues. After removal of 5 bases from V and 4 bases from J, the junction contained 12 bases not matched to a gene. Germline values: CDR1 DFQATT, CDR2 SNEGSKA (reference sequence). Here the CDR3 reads CSASNRLDRADTQYF. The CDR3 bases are TGCAGTGCTTCAAACCGTCTAGACAGGGCAGATACGCAGTATTTT.

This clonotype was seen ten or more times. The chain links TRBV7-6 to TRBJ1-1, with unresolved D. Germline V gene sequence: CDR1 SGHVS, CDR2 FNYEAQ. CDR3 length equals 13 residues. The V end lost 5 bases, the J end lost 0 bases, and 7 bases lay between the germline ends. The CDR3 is CASSLSMNTEAFF. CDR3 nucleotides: TGTGCCAGCAGCCTCAGTATGAACACTGAAGCTTTCTTT. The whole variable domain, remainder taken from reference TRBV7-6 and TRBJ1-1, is GAGVSQSPRYKVTKRGQDVALRCDPISGHVSLYWYRQALGQGPEFLTYFNYEAQQDKSGLPNDRFSAERPEGSISTLTIQRTEQRDSAMYRCASSLSMNTEAFFGQGTRLTVV.

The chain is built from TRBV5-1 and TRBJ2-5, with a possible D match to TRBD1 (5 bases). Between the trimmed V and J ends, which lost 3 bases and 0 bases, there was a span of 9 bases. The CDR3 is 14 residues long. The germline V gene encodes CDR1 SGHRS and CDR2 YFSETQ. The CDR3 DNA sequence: TGCGCCAGCAGCTCTTCAGGGTACCAAGAGACCCAGTACTTC. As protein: CASSSSGYQETQYF.